This T cell receptor (beta chain) is from a study of blood T cell repertoires in COVID-19. On the study more broadly: Specimens from acute and convalescent COVID-19 originated in the United States, Italy and Spain. T cells, B-cell-depleted T cells, or PBMCs provided the cDNA or gDNA that served as material.

Original data processing: The authors estimated nucleated cell counts from reference gene primer amplification. The protocol was immunoSEQ multiplex PCR, while the TCRdb copy is restricted to in-frame clones and leaves out a portion. The DNA gave D and trimming, while V, J and clone size come from that table. The sample has some 200,000 clones; 88% are singletons. Germline V gives CDR1 MNHNS, CDR2 SASEGT. The length of the CDR3 is 13 residues. Trimming removed 2 bases from V and 7 bases from J, with 11 bases in between. The rearrangement joins TRBV6-1 to TRBJ2-5, with D perhaps matching TRBD1 (6 bases). Sequencing input: peripheral blood. This receptor was obtained from a man aged 65 to 79 with acute or convalescent COVID-19. Here the CDR3 reads CASSETGRGTQYF. The CDR3 DNA reads TGTGCCAGCAGTGAAACAGGGAGAGGGACCCAGTACTTC.